Presented here are 24 T cell receptor beta chains from one specimen sequenced in a study of blood T cells in healthy people across ages. Then a second PCR, running about 6 to 11 cycles, was carried out with a sample-barcoded 5' primer and a J-beta primer mix. TCRdb re-analysed the 5' RACE reads in MiXCR, keeping a single row per CDR3 protein. The sample has around 800,000 distinct CDR3 sequences, about 55% seen once; the top ten hold around 41%. Sequenced: blood. Receptors originate from an older man in good health.

The V gene is TRBV29-1, the J gene TRBJ2-5; D is ambiguous. Germline V gene data show CDR1 as SQVTM and CDR2 as ANQGSEA. V shed 6 bases and J shed 5 bases, with 31 bases lying between them. The CDR3 sequence is 18 residues long. CDR3 region: CSVLKTPSAQWAWETQYF. The CDR3 DNA sequence: TGCAGCGTGTTAAAGACACCCTCAGCCCAGTGGGCCTGGGAGACCCAGTACTTC.

V usage is TRBV5-5 and J usage is TRBJ2-5, with 7 nucleotides matching TRBD1. The CDR3 is 15 amino acids. Looked up from germline, CDR1 is SGHKS and CDR2 is YYEKEE (reference sequence). Trimming at V came to 4 bases and at J to 11 bases, leaving 17 bases not matched to a gene. Here the CDR3 DNA reads TGTGCCAGCAGCCGCAACAGGGGCGGGCACAATGAGCAGTACTTC. It specifies CASSRNRGGHNEQYF.

The chain has TRBV21-1 and TRBJ2-3. TRBV21-1 is flagged as a pseudogene. CDR3 length: 14 residues. The CDR3 nucleotides are TGTGCCAGCAGCAAAGGTCTCGGAACAGATACGCAGTATTTT. This gives the protein CASSKGLGTDTQYF.

J is TRBJ2-7 and V is TRBV10-3; no firm D call. TRBJ2-5 matches the DNA end more closely, so the J call is doubtful. Germline-derived CDR1 and CDR2 are ENHRY and SYGVKD. CDR3 length: 13 amino acids. The CDR3 sequence is CAISEWAVRTQYF. CDR3 in DNA: TGTGCCATCAGTGAGTGGGCGGTGAGGACCCAGTACTTC.

This chain connects TRBV9 to TRBJ2-7; D not certain. V lost 3 bases and J lost 1, with 17 bases in between. The germline CDR1 and CDR2 sequences are SGDLS and YYNGEE. The CDR3 loop spans 16 amino acids. The CDR3 DNA reads as TGTGCCAGCAGCGCAACCGGCGGCCTCAGATCCTACGAGCAGTACTTC. Amino acid sequence: CASSATGGLRSYEQYF.

This clonotype was seen a handful of times. This chain connects TRBV7-6 to TRBJ2-1, with a tentative D call TRBD2 (6 bases). Between the trimmed V and J ends, which lost 0 bases and 4 bases, there was a span of 10 bases. Germline V gene sequence: CDR1 SGHVS, CDR2 FNYEAQ. This CDR3 is built from 15 residues. CDR3 region: CASSLAGGRYNEQFF. The CDR3 bases are TGTGCCAGCAGCTTAGCGGGGGGACGTTACAATGAGCAGTTCTTC.

The chain links TRBV5-1 to TRBJ2-5, with 12 bases identical to TRBD2. The germline V gene encodes CDR1 SGHRS and CDR2 YFSETQ. CDR3 size: 15 residues. V shed 4 bases, J shed 5 bases, and the junction held 6 bases outside the gene matches. The CDR3 bases are TGCGCCAGCAGCCCCGGACTAGCGGGAACGGAGACCCAGTACTTC. Its protein is CASSPGLAGTETQYF.

J is TRBJ2-3 and V is TRBV4-1; 13 bases are a match to TRBD2. From germline, CDR1 is MGHRA and CDR2 YSYEKL. The CDR3 runs 18 residues. The V gene end was trimmed by 5 bases and the J gene end by 14 bases; junction bases not matched to a gene: 22. The CDR3 DNA is TGCGCCAGCAGCGTCCTCGGGACTAGCGGGATAAAACACAGATACGCGTATTTT. Translated: CASSVLGTSGIKHRYAYF.

In the case of this clonotype: The limits of the CDR3 on the DNA are not certain, so only TCRdb's listed CDR3 is given. This chain's CDR3 is CASSSGQGARQFF. The chain recombines TRBV19 with TRBJ2-1; the listed D gene, TRBD1, was not tested against the DNA. Termini included, the CDR3 measures 13 amino acids. Per the germline V gene, CDR1 is LNHDA and CDR2 is SQIVND (reference sequence).

V is TRBV3-1 and J is TRBJ2-4; maybe TRBD2 (6 bases). The DNA end is a closer match to TRBJ2-7, so the J assignment may be wrong. There are 16 residues in the CDR3. Germline V gives CDR1 LGHDT, CDR2 YNNKEL (reference sequence). CDR3 sequence reads: CASSQRDSGMWYEQYF. The CDR3 nucleotides read TGTGCCAGCAGCCAACGGGATAGCGGTATGTGGTACGAGCAGTACTTC.

The chain links TRBV9 to TRBJ2-5; 7 bases align to TRBD2. The CDR3 sequence is 16 residues long. After removal of 7 bases from V and 11 bases from J, the junction contained 23 bases not matched to a gene. Per germline, CDR1 SGDLS and CDR2 YYNGEE. DNA for the CDR3: TGTGCCAGCGGCGCACTAGCGTCGAGCTCCTACAATGAGCAGTACTTC. Translated, it gives CASGALASSSYNEQYF. Filled out from reference TRBV9 and TRBJ2-5, the complete variable domain reads DSGVTQTPKHLITATGQRVTLRCSPRSGDLSVYWYQQSLDQGLQFLIQYYNGEERAKGNILERFSAQQFPDLHSELNLSSLELGDSALYFCASGALASSSYNEQYFGPGTRLLVL.

The chain links TRBV5-1 to TRBJ1-2; unclear D gene. There are 13 residues in the CDR3. Germline CDR1 SGHRS, CDR2 YFSETQ. Trimming took 0 bases from V and 6 from J, leaving 9 bases between them. Here the CDR3 reads CASSLAEIDGYTF. CDR3 nucleotide sequence: TGCGCCAGCAGCTTGGCCGAGATAGATGGCTACACCTTC.

This sequence joins TRBV20-1 and TRBJ2-5, with D perhaps matching TRBD1 (8 bases). With the DNA end fitting TRBJ2-7 better, the J assignment may be wrong. The V gene's germline CDR1 is DFQATT and CDR2 SNEGSKA (reference sequence). The CDR3 has 14 residues. CDR3 bases: TGCAGTGCTAAACAGGGGGGGTCCGGCCTCGAGCAGTACTTC. This sequence encodes CSAKQGGSGLEQYF.

In regard to this clonotype: The DNA is left out, because the CDR3 cannot be placed on it with certainty; the CDR3 is given as TCRdb lists it. This chain connects TRBV6-2 or TRBV6-3 to TRBJ2-3; TRBD1 is the table's D call and was not checked against the DNA. CDR1 and CDR2 (germline): MNHEY, SVGEGT. The CDR3 is 15 residues long, ends included. CDR3 sequence: CASSPVAGGSRYAYF.

On this clonotype itself: One junction end does not reproduce the germline sequence, and a read error may be involved. The chain recombines TRBV5-1 with TRBJ2-1; 9 bases are a match to TRBD1. The last part of the DNA fits TRBJ2-7 better; the J call may be wrong. The CDR3 has 13 residues. Per the germline V gene, CDR1 is SGHRS and CDR2 is YFSETQ. The CDR3 DNA follows: TGCGCCAACAGCTCGGGACAGGGCAATGAGCAGTACTTC. It codes for CANSSGQGNEQYF.

The chain is built from TRBV25-1 and TRBJ1-1, with unresolved D. V shed 7 bases and J shed 1 base, with 10 bases lying between them. Germline V gene data show CDR1 as MGHDK and CDR2 as SYGVNS. This CDR3 is built from 13 residues. CDR3 bases: TGTGCCAGCACGACGACCGCGAACACTGAAGCTTTCTTT. It yields the protein CASTTTANTEAFF.

The chain is built from TRBV6-5 and TRBJ2-1; tentatively, D is TRBD1 (5 bases). Trimming removed 2 bases from V and 4 bases from J, with 9 bases in between. The CDR3 is 14 amino acids. Germline CDR1 is MNHEY and CDR2 is SVGAGI. CDR3 amino acids: CASSYGARYNEQFF. The CDR3 DNA reads as TGTGCCAGCAGTTACGGGGCTAGATACAATGAGCAGTTCTTC.

The sample holds a few counts of this clonotype. The chain recombines TRBV2 with TRBJ2-3; D unclear. V lost 8 bases, J lost 3 bases, and 12 bases lay in between. Germline values: CDR1 SNHLY, CDR2 FYNNEI. The CDR3 consists of 13 residues. CDR3 in amino acids: CASLGRSTDTQYF. The DNA of the CDR3 is TGTGCCAGCCTGGGCAGGAGTACAGATACGCAGTATTTT.

The rearrangement joins TRBV10-3 to TRBJ1-4, with 7 nucleotides matching TRBD1. The length of the CDR3 is 14 residues. Germline CDR1 is ENHRY and CDR2 is SYGVKD. Trimming took 4 bases from V and 3 from J; bases not matched to a gene: 2. CDR3 residues: CAISAGQSNEKLFF. The DNA for the CDR3 is TGTGCCATCAGTGCGGGACAGTCTAATGAAAAACTGTTTTTT.

The chain joins TRBV6-1 to TRBJ1-6; TRBD1 aligns across 7 bases. The CDR3 length is 16 residues. The junction had 5 bases not matched to a gene; V was cut back by 6 bases and J by 0 bases. Germline V lookup: CDR1 MNHNS, CDR2 SASEGT. The CDR3 sequence: CASRETGNSYNSPLHF. In nucleotides, the CDR3 is TGTGCCAGCAGAGAGACAGGGAACTCCTATAATTCACCCCTCCACTTT.

V usage is TRBV9 and J usage is TRBJ2-7; D might be TRBD2 (5 bases). V shed 3 bases and J shed 1 base, with 14 bases lying between them. This CDR3 has 15 residues. Germline CDR1 SGDLS, CDR2 YYNGEE. The CDR3: CASSAGGQPSYEQYF. The CDR3 coding sequence is TGTGCCAGCAGCGCTGGCGGGCAGCCGTCCTACGAGCAGTACTTC.

This clonotype was observed a few times. The chain joins TRBV11-2 to TRBJ1-4, with 10 bases lining up with TRBD1. The CDR3 sequence is 19 residues long. The V gene's germline CDR1 is SGHAT and CDR2 FQNNGV. V dropped 4 bases and J dropped 7; count of bases not matched to a gene: 18. CDR3 loop: CASSSSVPGQGRDGEKLFF. The CDR3 bases are TGTGCCAGCAGCTCATCTGTCCCGGGACAGGGGCGGGATGGTGAAAAACTGTTTTTT.

This CDR3 reads CASTENSYEQYF. CDR3 nucleotide sequence: TGCGCCAGCACGGAGAATTCCTACGAGCAGTACTTC. The chain links TRBV5-1 to TRBJ2-1, with D uncertain. The DNA end is more similar to TRBJ2-7, so the J call may be wrong. CDR3 length: 12 amino acids. CDR1 and CDR2 from the germline V gene are SGHRS and YFSETQ.

This clonotype was counted between two and nine times. The rearrangement links TRBV12-3 or TRBV12-4 to TRBJ2-1; TRBD1 aligns across 11 bases. V shed 6 bases, J shed 7 bases, and the junction held 8 bases outside the gene matches. The CDR3 runs 15 residues. The CDR3 protein is CASSLGQGAGNEQFF. In DNA form, the CDR3 reads TGTGCCAGCAGCCTAGGACAGGGGGCTGGTAATGAGCAGTTCTTC.